Shown below are 3 T cell receptor beta chains from a single sample sequenced in a study of T-cell reconstitution after alpha-beta-depleted transplantation in children. Unique molecular identifiers were incorporated when the TCRbeta library was constructed. TCRdb re-called the PCR reads through MiXCR, storing one row per CDR3 protein. Of 200,000 to 250,000 distinct CDR3 sequences listed, about 7% are singletons. This specimen was PBMCs, taken before TCRalphabeta/CD19-depleted stem cell transplant. Receptors were obtained from a boy aged 2 to 10 with acute lymphoblastic leukemia, due to receive a stem cell transplant.

Many counts were recorded for this clonotype. V and J are TRBV29-1 and TRBJ2-5; TRBD1 matches 8 bases. The CDR3 is 13 residues long. V shed 7 bases and J 5 bases; nucleotides not matched to a gene: 9. Germline V gene sequence: CDR1 SQVTM, CDR2 ANQGSEA. The CDR3 DNA reads as TGCAGCGCCCCAAACAGGGGGATGGAGACCCAGTACTTC. Residues: CSAPNRGMETQYF.

This clonotype was counted between two and nine times. This chain links TRBV28 with TRBJ2-1, with TRBD2 matching 10 bases. The CDR3 sequence is 13 residues long. From germline, CDR1 is MDHEN and CDR2 SYDVKM. The trim removed 7 bases at V and 10 bases at J, leaving 7 bases unmatched. CDR3 coding DNA: TGTGCCAGCAAAGCGGGGGGGCTTACGGAGCAGTTCTTC. Its protein is CASKAGGLTEQFF.

There are a few counts of this clonotype. The gene calls are TRBV28 and TRBJ1-6; D is uncertain. The CDR3 runs 11 residues. CDR1 and CDR2 (germline): MDHEN, SYDVKM. V dropped 6 bases and J dropped 10 bases, with 7 bases sitting between them. The CDR3 sequence: CASSDRSPLHF. For the CDR3, the DNA is TGTGCCAGCAGCGACCGCTCACCCCTCCACTTT.